This T cell receptor (beta chain) appears in the sequencing data of a study of T cell clones after liver transplantation. In the study overall: In this trial, immunosuppression withdrawal was attempted within 2 years of liver transplant. Samples came pre-transplant, pre-randomization before withdrawal, and post-randomization after withdrawal ended. The study, taken as a whole, reports: Post-transplant, graft-donor-reactive CD4 TCRbeta sequences in blood dropped significantly in 5 of 8 subjects. Donor-reactive sequences fell more than third party-reactive ones, suggesting partial deletion.

Only in-frame clones appear in the TCRdb table, and some are missing; sequencing was by immunoSEQ multiplex PCR. The table has approximately 100,000 clones, 75% to 85% seen once. The CDR3 is 14 residues long. Germline CDR1 is LGHNA and CDR2 is YSLEER. Trimming pared 0 bases from V and 3 bases from J, leaving 8 bases between. This clone was seen just once. Its antigen is not known. This TCR was recovered from a human donor who received a liver transplant. This chain links TRBV4-3 with TRBJ1-2, with D maybe TRBD1 (5 bases). The sample in question was CD4+ T cells from blood, obtained before liver transplant. The CDR3 here is CASSQDVGDYGYTF. DNA for the CDR3: TGCGCCAGCAGCCAAGATGTAGGGGACTATGGCTACACCTTC.